The 5 T cell receptor beta chains listed next were all sequenced from one sample in a study of CD8+ T cells in alopecia areata. Treatment of the sample: oral pan-JAK inhibitor, 5-10 mg twice daily. Following RNA extraction, reverse transcription yielded cDNA that acted as the sequencing template. Data came from immunoSEQ multiplex PCR; TCRdb stores just in-frame clones and leaves some out. This sample yields 200,000 or so clones, of which 55% to 70% are seen a single time; about 5.5% belongs to the top ten. This sample comprised CD4+ T cells sorted from blood, obtained at week 24, from a patient treated with tofacitinib. The receptors come from a human donor with alopecia areata.

This clone turned up a few times. The V gene is TRBV19, the J gene TRBJ1-1, with a weak D call TRBD1 (6 bases). The CDR3 extends over 14 amino acids. Deletions cut 5 bases from V and 1 base from J, with 11 bases between. Per germline, CDR1 LNHDA and CDR2 SQIVND (reference sequence). The CDR3 coding sequence is TGTGCCAGTAGTGGTCACAGGGAGAACACTGAAGCTTTCTTT. Residues: CASSGHRENTEAFF.

Only a few counts were recorded for this clone. The chain has TRBV19 and TRBJ2-4, with 10 bases aligning to TRBD1. J was trimmed by 8 bases and V by 4 bases; bases with no gene match: 5. This CDR3 is 14 amino acids long. In germline, CDR1 is LNHDA, CDR2 SQIVND (reference sequence). The CDR3 loop is CASSTRQGAYIQYF. The CDR3 coding sequence is TGTGCCAGTAGTACACGACAGGGGGCGTACATTCAGTACTTC.

This clone was detected a few times. CDR3 sequence: CASRPGGTGGYEQYF. CDR3 coding DNA: TGTGCCAGCCGCCCTGGTGGGACAGGGGGTTACGAGCAGTACTTC. V gene TRBV6-5 combines with J gene TRBJ2-7, with 11 bases that match TRBD1. Trimming took 8 bases from V and 4 from J; bases not matched to a gene: 10. The CDR3 runs to 15 residues. The germline gives CDR1 MNHEY, CDR2 SVGAGI.

The rearrangement uses TRBV7-2 and TRBJ2-1; D gene unclear. Germline values: CDR1 SGHTA, CDR2 FQGNSA. This CDR3 contains 11 residues. V was pared by 4 bases and J by 10 bases, with 8 bases between. In nucleotides, the CDR3 is TGTGCCAGCAGCTCCCAAGGGGAGCAGTTCTTC. Protein product: CASSSQGEQFF. Full variable domain (rest looked up from reference TRBV7-2 and TRBJ2-1): GAGVSQSPSNKVTEKGKDVELRCDPISGHTALYWYRQSLGQGLEFLIYFQGNSAPDKSGLPSDRFSAERTGGSVSTLTIQRTQQEDSAVYLCASSSQGEQFFGPGTRLTVL.

The J gene is TRBJ1-1, the V gene TRBV10-3; no clear D. The CDR3 spans 13 residues. CDR1 ENHRY and CDR2 SYGVKD come from the germline V gene. V lost 4 bases and J lost 0, with 6 bases in between. DNA for the CDR3: TGTGCCATCAGTGGAGTCATGAACACTGAAGCTTTCTTT. Protein sequence: CAISGVMNTEAFF.